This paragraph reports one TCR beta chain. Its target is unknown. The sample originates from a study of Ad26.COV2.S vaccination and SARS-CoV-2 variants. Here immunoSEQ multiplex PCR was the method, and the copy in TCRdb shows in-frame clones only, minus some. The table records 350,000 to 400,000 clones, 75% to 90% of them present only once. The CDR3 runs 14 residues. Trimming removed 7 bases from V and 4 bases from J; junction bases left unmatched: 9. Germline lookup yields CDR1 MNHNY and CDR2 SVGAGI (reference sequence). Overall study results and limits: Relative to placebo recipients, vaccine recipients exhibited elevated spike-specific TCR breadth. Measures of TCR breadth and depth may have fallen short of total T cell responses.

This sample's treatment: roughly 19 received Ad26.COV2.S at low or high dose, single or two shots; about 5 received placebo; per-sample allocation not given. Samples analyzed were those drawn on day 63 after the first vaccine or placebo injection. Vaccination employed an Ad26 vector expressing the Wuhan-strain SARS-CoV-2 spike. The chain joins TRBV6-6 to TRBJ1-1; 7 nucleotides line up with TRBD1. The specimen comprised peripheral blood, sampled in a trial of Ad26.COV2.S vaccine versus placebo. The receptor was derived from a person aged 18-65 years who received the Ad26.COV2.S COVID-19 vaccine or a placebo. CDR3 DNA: TGTGCCAGCATCCGAGACAGGGAGGGCACTGAAGCTTTCTTT. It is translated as CASIRDREGTEAFF.